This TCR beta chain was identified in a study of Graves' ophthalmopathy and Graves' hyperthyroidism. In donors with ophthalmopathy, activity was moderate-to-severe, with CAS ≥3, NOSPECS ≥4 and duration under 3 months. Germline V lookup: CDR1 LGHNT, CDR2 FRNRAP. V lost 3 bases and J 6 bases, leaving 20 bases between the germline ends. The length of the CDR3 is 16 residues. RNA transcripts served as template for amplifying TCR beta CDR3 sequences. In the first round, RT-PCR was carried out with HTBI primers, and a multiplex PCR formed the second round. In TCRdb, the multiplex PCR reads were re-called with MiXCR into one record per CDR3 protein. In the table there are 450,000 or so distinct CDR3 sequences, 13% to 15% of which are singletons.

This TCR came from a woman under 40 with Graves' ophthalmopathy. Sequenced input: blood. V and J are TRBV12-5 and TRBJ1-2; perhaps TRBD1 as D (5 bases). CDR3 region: CASGLGAFAGEDGYTF. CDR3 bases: TGTGCTAGTGGTTTAGGGGCCTTCGCGGGGGAAGATGGCTACACCTTC.